This T cell receptor (beta chain) derives from a study of blood T cells in healthy people across ages. Study-wide findings and caveats: Donor CMV status was unknown, possibly confounding expanded clonotype changes.

Regarding this clonotype: Its target is unknown.

Germline V gene lookup returns CDR1 SGHRS and CDR2 YFSETQ. The CDR3 length is 15 residues. Unmatched junction bases numbered 10, after V lost 3 bases and J lost 7 bases. Through a sample-barcoded 5' primer and a J-beta primer mix, a second PCR was run for roughly 6 to 11 cycles. TCRdb itself ran the 5' RACE reads through MiXCR, one entry per CDR3 protein. The sample lists 550,000 to 750,000 distinct CDR3 sequences, 20% to 25% occurring once. This TCR came from a man aged 65-85 years in good health. The sample comprised blood. V is TRBV5-1 and J is TRBJ2-7; TRBD2 matches 10 bases. CDR3 amino acids: CASSWTSGDQSEQYF. The CDR3 nucleotides are TGCGCCAGCAGCTGGACTAGCGGAGACCAGTCTGAGCAGTACTTC.